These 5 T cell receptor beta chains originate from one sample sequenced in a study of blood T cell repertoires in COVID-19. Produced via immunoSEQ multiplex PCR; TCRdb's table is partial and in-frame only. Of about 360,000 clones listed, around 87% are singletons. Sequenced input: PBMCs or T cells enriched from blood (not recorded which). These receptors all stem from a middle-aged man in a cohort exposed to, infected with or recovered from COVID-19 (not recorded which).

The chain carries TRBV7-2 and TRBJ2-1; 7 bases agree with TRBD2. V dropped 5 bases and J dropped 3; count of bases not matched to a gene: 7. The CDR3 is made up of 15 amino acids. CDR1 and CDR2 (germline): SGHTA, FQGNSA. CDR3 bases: TGTGCCAGCAGCCCTGGGGGGGGTGGCTACAATGAGCAGTTCTTC. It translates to CASSPGGGGYNEQFF. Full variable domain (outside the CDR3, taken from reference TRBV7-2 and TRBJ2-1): GAGVSQSPSNKVTEKGKDVELRCDPISGHTALYWYRQSLGQGLEFLIYFQGNSAPDKSGLPSDRFSAERTGGSVSTLTIQRTQQEDSAVYLCASSPGGGGYNEQFFGPGTRLTVL.

CDR3 nucleotides: TGTGCCAGCAGCTCCGGACAGGTTTCCTACGAGCAGTACTTC. It yields the protein CASSSGQVSYEQYF. This sequence joins TRBV11-2 and TRBJ2-7, with 7 bases aligning to TRBD1. This CDR3 is built from 14 residues. With 4 bases clipped from V and 1 base from J, the junction kept 4 bases outside the gene matches. In germline, CDR1 is SGHAT, CDR2 FQNNGV.

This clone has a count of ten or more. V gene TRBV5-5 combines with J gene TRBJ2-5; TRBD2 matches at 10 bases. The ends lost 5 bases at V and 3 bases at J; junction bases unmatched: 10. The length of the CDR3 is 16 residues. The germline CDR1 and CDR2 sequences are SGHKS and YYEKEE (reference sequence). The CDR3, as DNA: TGTGCCAGCAGTTCGCCGGGACTAGCGTCTAAAGAGACCCAGTACTTC. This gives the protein CASSSPGLASKETQYF.

CDR3 sequence (DNA): TGTGCCAGCAGCGGGGGTGGACAGGGGGTGAACACTGAAGCTTTCTTT. Its protein product is CASSGGGQGVNTEAFF. The rearrangement joins TRBV9 to TRBJ1-1, with 10 nucleotides matching TRBD1. Germline-derived CDR1 and CDR2 are SGDLS and YYNGEE. The CDR3 has 16 amino acids. The V and J ends lost 3 bases and 0 bases, in that order; junction bases with no gene match: 5.

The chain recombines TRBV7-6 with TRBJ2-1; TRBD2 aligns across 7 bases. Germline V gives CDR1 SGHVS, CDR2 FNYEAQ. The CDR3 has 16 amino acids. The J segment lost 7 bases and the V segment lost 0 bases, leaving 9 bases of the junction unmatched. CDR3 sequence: CASSLASSGTANEQFF. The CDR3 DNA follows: TGTGCCAGCAGCTTAGCGTCCAGCGGGACGGCGAATGAGCAGTTCTTC.